This section outlines one T cell receptor beta chain sequence together with its context. The sample comes from a study of T cell clusters in autoimmune cytopenias. Per germline, CDR1 DFQATT and CDR2 SNEGSKA (reference sequence). The CDR3 runs to 14 residues. TRB rearrangements were amplified by touch-down multiplex PCR with mixed TRB-A/B primers. No DNA is given; TCRdb re-called the multiplex PCR reads and lists each CDR3 protein once. The sample's table shows 4,000 to 6,000 distinct CDR3 sequences. Tens of thousands of genome equivalents of blood DNA were amplified for TRB. These data were also filed under a second study, of T cell repertoires in aging, cancer and after chemotherapy.

The chain carries TRBV20-1 and TRBJ1-1. The source is a human donor in good health. What was sequenced was peripheral blood. This chain's CDR3 is CSARDSTGGTEAFF.